The 31 T cell receptor beta chains reported below all come from one sample, sequenced in a study of Ad26.COV2.S vaccination and SARS-CoV-2 variants. Treatment given: about 20 received Ad26.COV2.S at low or high dose, single or two shots; about 5 received placebo; per-sample allocation not given. Samples came from day 63 after the first vaccine or placebo injection. Sequencing used immunoSEQ multiplex PCR; TCRdb keeps in-frame clones, though not all of them. The sample holds hundreds of thousands of clones; approximately 90% are singletons and the top ten take around 5%. The material was peripheral blood, obtained in a trial of Ad26.COV2.S vaccine versus placebo. These receptors were obtained from a person aged 18-65 years who received the Ad26.COV2.S COVID-19 vaccine or a placebo.

The chain has TRBV7-6 and TRBJ2-1; the D gene is possibly TRBD1 (6 bases). The CDR3 is 12 residues long. Trimming pared 6 bases from V and 9 bases from J, leaving 12 bases between. Germline assignment: CDR1 SGHVS and CDR2 FNYEAQ. CDR3 in DNA: TGTGCCAGCAGGAAACAGGGATCTGAGCAGTTCTTC. Encoded protein: CASRKQGSEQFF.

The chain uses TRBV20-1 and TRBJ2-2; D gene unclear. Germline lookup yields CDR1 DFQATT and CDR2 SNEGSKA (reference sequence). The CDR3 extends over 11 amino acids. The V end was cut by 6 bases, the J end by 6 bases, with 8 bases between. The CDR3 loop is CSAMGPGELFF. In nucleotides, the CDR3 is TGCAGTGCCATGGGTCCCGGGGAGCTGTTTTTT.

Comments on this clone: This sample includes further DNA sequences coding for the same CDR3. The chain employs TRBV14 and TRBJ1-1; D is uncertain. The germline V gene encodes CDR1 SGHDN and CDR2 FVKESK. V lost 1 base and J 0 bases, leaving 3 bases between the germline ends. This CDR3 is 13 amino acids long. DNA of the CDR3: TGTGCCAGCAGCCAAGTTATGAACACTGAAGCTTTCTTT. Its protein product is CASSQVMNTEAFF.

The DNA for the CDR3 is TGTGCCAGCAGTTACGGACAGTCCTATGGCTACACCTTC. Translating gives CASSYGQSYGYTF. The chain recombines TRBV6-6 with TRBJ1-2; perhaps TRBD1 as D (6 bases). This CDR3 spans 13 amino acids. Germline-derived CDR1 and CDR2 are MNHNY and SVGAGI (reference sequence). Trimming left V 2 bases short and J 4 bases short, with 8 bases between.

This chain uses TRBV19 with TRBJ1-1; D not resolved. The V and J ends lost 1 base and 10 bases respectively, with 13 bases between them. CDR3 length equals 13 residues. Germline-derived CDR1 and CDR2 are LNHDA and SQIVND (reference sequence). As DNA, the CDR3 is TGTGCCAGTAGTATAGCCGGGGAGATCGGAGCTTTCTTT. Protein: CASSIAGEIGAFF.

This chain connects TRBV27 to TRBJ1-1, with 9 bases lining up with TRBD1. V trimming: 5 bases; J trimming: 1 base; junction bases outside the gene matches: 5. This CDR3 comprises 15 residues. Looked up from germline, CDR1 is MNHEY and CDR2 is SMNVEV (reference sequence). The DNA of the CDR3 is TGTGCCAGCAGTCGGGGACAGGGCGCGAACACTGAAGCTTTCTTT. Protein product: CASSRGQGANTEAFF.

The chain employs TRBV3-1 (or the pseudogene TRBV3-2) and TRBJ2-7; 12 nucleotides match TRBD2. Germline CDR1 is LGHDT and CDR2 is YNNKEL (reference sequence). Trimming removed 3 bases from V and 2 bases from J; junction bases left unmatched: 5. CDR3 length: 16 amino acids. CDR3 region: CASSHRLAGDPYEQYF. The CDR3 coding sequence is TGTGCCAGCAGCCATCGACTAGCGGGGGACCCCTACGAGCAGTACTTC.

This clone was observed once. The chain couples TRBV5-1 to TRBJ2-2; 12 bases line up with TRBD2. The J segment lost 4 bases and the V segment lost 4 bases, leaving 5 bases of the junction unmatched. The CDR3 consists of 16 residues. Germline values: CDR1 SGHRS, CDR2 YFSETQ. The CDR3 nucleotides are TGCGCCAGCAGCCTAGGACTAGCGGGACTCACCGGGGAGCTGTTTTTT. This encodes CASSLGLAGLTGELFF.

This chain uses TRBV14 with TRBJ2-1, with 9 bases that match TRBD2. The ends lost 6 bases at V and 7 bases at J; junction bases unmatched: 4. The length of the CDR3 is 13 residues. The germline V gene encodes CDR1 SGHDN and CDR2 FVKESK. The chain's CDR3 is CASRLAGSNEQFF. CDR3 nucleotide sequence: TGTGCCAGCAGGCTAGCGGGATCTAATGAGCAGTTCTTC.

The chain is built from TRBV5-1 and TRBJ2-1; D not certain. The CDR3 has 13 amino acids. CDR1 and CDR2 from the germline V gene are SGHRS and YFSETQ. Trimming cost V 4 bases and J 7 bases, with 12 bases left between them. The CDR3 protein is CASSLYSRNEQFF. The CDR3 DNA follows: TGCGCCAGCAGCCTCTACAGCCGTAATGAGCAGTTCTTC. Complete variable domain (other parts from reference TRBV5-1 and TRBJ2-1): KAGVTQTPRYLIKTRGQQVTLSCSPISGHRSVSWYQQTPGQGLQFLFEYFSETQRNKGNFPGRFSGRQFSNSRSEMNVSTLELGDSALYLCASSLYSRNEQFFGPGTRLTVL.

In its sample, this clone was seen once. The V gene is TRBV5-8, the J gene TRBJ1-2; 9 nucleotides match TRBD1. The CDR3 spans 14 residues. The germline gives CDR1 SGHTS, CDR2 YDEGEE. The ends lost 4 bases at V and 2 bases at J; junction bases unmatched: 3. This CDR3 reads CASSVGQGNYGYTF. Written as DNA, the CDR3 is TGTGCCAGCAGCGTGGGACAGGGAAACTATGGCTACACCTTC.

V and J are TRBV9 and TRBJ2-7, with 9 bases lining up with TRBD1. The ends lost 2 bases at V and 2 bases at J; junction bases unmatched: 2. Germline V lookup: CDR1 SGDLS, CDR2 YYNGEE. The CDR3 consists of 14 residues. CDR3 sequence (DNA): TGTGCCAGCAGCGTGGGGACAGGGCCCTACGAGCAGTACTTC. Its protein is CASSVGTGPYEQYF.

The rearrangement links TRBV4-2 to TRBJ2-7, with TRBD2 identical over 10 bases. V dropped 1 base and J dropped 0; count of bases not matched to a gene: 0. The CDR3 loop spans 15 amino acids. CDR1 LGHNA and CDR2 YNFKEQ come from the germline V gene. CDR3: CASSQASGSSYEQYF. The CDR3 bases are TGTGCCAGCAGCCAAGCTAGCGGGAGCTCCTACGAGCAGTACTTC.

The J gene is TRBJ2-3, the V gene TRBV7-9, with a weak D call TRBD2 (5 bases). V lost 5 bases and J 4 bases, leaving 7 bases between the germline ends. The CDR3 sequence is 12 residues long. In germline, CDR1 is SEHNR, CDR2 FQNEAQ (reference sequence). CDR3 DNA: TGTGCCAGCAGCGAGGGCGCAGATACGCAGTATTTT. Its translation: CASSEGADTQYF.

This clone was seen just once. This chain links TRBV7-8 with TRBJ2-2; 9 bases align to TRBD1. The germline V gene has CDR1 SGHVS and CDR2 FQNEAQ. The CDR3 loop spans 15 amino acids. V gave up 6 bases and J gave up 0 bases; unmatched junction bases: 2. The CDR3 DNA reads TGTGCCAGCAGGCGGACAGGGGCGAACACCGGGGAGCTGTTTTTT. It codes for CASRRTGANTGELFF.

Turning to this clone: Distinct nucleotide sequences in the sample also encode this CDR3. The J gene is TRBJ2-2, the V gene TRBV5-1, with D hard to call. Germline-derived CDR1 and CDR2 are SGHRS and YFSETQ. The CDR3 is 15 residues long. V was clipped by 0 bases and J by 1 base, with 7 bases between them. The CDR3: CASSLVPGNTGELFF. The CDR3 nucleotides are TGCGCCAGCAGCTTGGTGCCAGGGAACACCGGGGAGCTGTTTTTT.

The chain recombines TRBV5-6 with TRBJ2-7; 8 nucleotides match TRBD2. CDR1 and CDR2 (germline): SGHDT, YYEEEE. The CDR3 is 16 amino acids. Trimming cost V 1 base and J 7 bases; bases outside gene matches: 13. The CDR3 protein is CASSLRIGRALGEQYF. The CDR3 DNA reads TGTGCCAGCAGCTTGAGAATCGGGAGGGCCTTAGGTGAGCAGTACTTC.

The V call is TRBV5-6, the J call TRBJ1-2, with 7 bases matching TRBD1. J lost 12 bases, V lost 4 bases, and 9 bases had no gene match. Per germline, CDR1 SGHDT and CDR2 YYEEEE. The CDR3 consists of 12 residues. CDR3 nucleotide sequence: TGTGCCAGCAGCCAATTGACAGGGTCGGACACCTTC. Encoded protein: CASSQLTGSDTF. Full variable domain (rest looked up from reference TRBV5-6 and TRBJ1-2): DAGVTQSPTHLIKTRGQQVTLRCSPKSGHDTVSWYQQALGQGPQFIFQYYEEEERQRGNFPDRFSGHQFPNYSSELNVNALLLGDSALYLCASSQLTGSDTFGSGTRLTVV.

The chain carries TRBV15 and TRBJ1-2; weak D call: TRBD1 (6 bases). Germline CDR1 and CDR2: LNHNV and YYDKDF (reference sequence). CDR3 length: 17 residues. The V end lost 0 bases, the J end lost 0 bases, and 14 bases lay between the germline ends. The CDR3 spells CATSRDPLDRTNYGYTF. CDR3 nucleotides: TGTGCCACCAGCAGAGATCCCCTAGACAGGACTAACTATGGCTACACCTTC.

The chain combines TRBV5-6 with TRBJ2-3; TRBD1 is a possible D gene (6 bases). Germline CDR1 SGHDT, CDR2 YYEEEE. V lost 4 bases and J lost 6, with 18 bases in between. This CDR3 has 15 amino acids. The CDR3 region is CASSRPQGSRDTQYF. The DNA for the CDR3 is TGTGCCAGCAGCAGACCACAGGGTTCGCGGGATACGCAGTATTTT. Using reference TRBV5-6 and TRBJ2-3 for the parts outside the CDR3, the full variable domain is DAGVTQSPTHLIKTRGQQVTLRCSPKSGHDTVSWYQQALGQGPQFIFQYYEEEERQRGNFPDRFSGHQFPNYSSELNVNALLLGDSALYLCASSRPQGSRDTQYFGPGTRLTVL.

This clone has a handful of counts. The V gene is TRBV10-1, the J gene TRBJ2-7; D ambiguous. V shed 0 bases and J shed 9 bases, with 9 bases lying between them. Germline CDR1 is WNHNN and CDR2 is SYGVQD (reference sequence). This CDR3 region has 12 residues. Here the CDR3 DNA reads TGCGCCAGCAGTGAGTCCCAGTTACGGCAGTACTTC. It codes for CASSESQLRQYF.

This chain uses TRBV7-3 with TRBJ2-2; D not resolved. CDR1 is SGHTA and CDR2 is FQGTGA in the germline V gene. V gave up 2 bases and J gave up 5 bases, with 3 bases separating them. This CDR3 contains 12 residues. CDR3: CASSLVTGELFF. The CDR3 DNA reads TGTGCCAGCAGCTTAGTGACCGGGGAGCTGTTTTTT.

The chain employs TRBV3-1 (or the pseudogene TRBV3-2) and TRBJ2-4; possibly TRBD2 for D (6 bases). This CDR3 has 16 amino acids. Germline values: CDR1 LGHDT, CDR2 YNNKEL (reference sequence). Trimming cost V 1 base and J 9 bases, with 19 bases left between them. The CDR3 DNA is TGTGCCAGCAGCCAAGCTCCCCGGCCTCACGGGAGCATTCAGTACTTC. It translates to CASSQAPRPHGSIQYF.

This chain joins TRBV7-9 and TRBJ1-1, with 7 bases that match TRBD1. Germline-derived CDR1 and CDR2 are SEHNR and FQNEAQ (reference sequence). The CDR3 runs to 15 residues. The V gene end was trimmed by 1 base and the J gene end by 6 bases; junction bases not matched to a gene: 8. The CDR3 bases are TGTGCCAGCAGCTTAGAGAGGGGGCGCAACCCTGAAGCTTTCTTT. Translating it yields CASSLERGRNPEAFF.

Of note for this clone: The sample contains more than one DNA sequence encoding this CDR3. V usage is TRBV7-9 and J usage is TRBJ1-1; D remains ambiguous. V lost 3 bases and J lost 0, with 5 bases in between. The CDR3 extends over 13 amino acids. Germline-derived CDR1 and CDR2 are SEHNR and FQNEAQ (reference sequence). For the CDR3, the DNA is TGTGCCAGCAGCTTGGATCTGAACACTGAAGCTTTCTTT. This translates into CASSLDLNTEAFF.

The V call is TRBV2, the J call TRBJ1-6; 10 bases are a match to TRBD1. The CDR3 loop spans 14 amino acids. Looked up from germline, CDR1 is SNHLY and CDR2 is FYNNEI. V trimming: 6 bases; J trimming: 9 bases; junction bases outside the gene matches: 5. CDR3 DNA: TGTGCCAGCAGCGCCGGACAGGGGGGTTCACCCCTCCACTTT. Amino acid sequence: CASSAGQGGSPLHF.

The V call is TRBV19, the J call TRBJ1-3; possibly TRBD1 for D (5 bases). The CDR3 loop spans 17 amino acids. Trimming removed 3 bases at V and 5 bases at J, with 20 bases between. CDR1 and CDR2 from the germline V gene are LNHDA and SQIVND (reference sequence). The CDR3 DNA sequence: TGTGCCAGTAGTATTGGGGGAGGAGAAAGAAGTAGAAACACCATATATTTT. This translates into CASSIGGGERSRNTIYF.

This clone was counted a single time. The chain employs TRBV7-2 and TRBJ1-2, with a weak D call TRBD1 (5 bases). The V gene lost 0 bases and the J gene lost 4 bases, with 15 bases spanning the gap. The germline V gene encodes CDR1 SGHTA and CDR2 FQGNSA. The CDR3 is 16 residues long. The CDR3 region has the DNA TGTGCCAGCAGCTTAGCAGGAGGGGAGAGTAGCTATGGCTACACCTTC. Protein sequence: CASSLAGGESSYGYTF.

The V gene is TRBV28, the J gene TRBJ1-6; D perhaps matches TRBD1 (5 bases). Trimming shortened V by 1 base and J by 7 bases, and 11 bases separated the two germline ends. CDR1 is MDHEN and CDR2 is SYDVKM in the germline V gene. There are 15 residues in the CDR3. The CDR3 spells CASSLSQGGNSPLHF. CDR3 nucleotides: TGTGCCAGCAGTTTATCGCAGGGAGGGAATTCACCCCTCCACTTT.

This clone is a singleton in its sample. The rearrangement links TRBV18 to TRBJ1-3; D not certain. The V end lost 4 bases, the J end lost 0 bases, and 10 bases lay between the germline ends. CDR3 length: 15 amino acids. CDR1 KGHSH and CDR2 LQKENI come from the germline V gene. The CDR3 spells CASSRLSSSGNTIYF. CDR3 DNA: TGTGCCAGCTCACGGCTGAGTAGCTCTGGAAACACCATATATTTT.

The chain employs TRBV25-1 and TRBJ1-5, with 7 bases lining up with TRBD1. The J segment lost 5 bases and the V segment lost 3 bases, leaving 4 bases of the junction unmatched. Germline V gene sequence: CDR1 MGHDK, CDR2 SYGVNS. This CDR3 has 14 amino acids. CDR3 DNA: TGTGCCAGCAGTGACCGGCAGGGGGATCAGCCCCAGCATTTT. Protein: CASSDRQGDQPQHF.